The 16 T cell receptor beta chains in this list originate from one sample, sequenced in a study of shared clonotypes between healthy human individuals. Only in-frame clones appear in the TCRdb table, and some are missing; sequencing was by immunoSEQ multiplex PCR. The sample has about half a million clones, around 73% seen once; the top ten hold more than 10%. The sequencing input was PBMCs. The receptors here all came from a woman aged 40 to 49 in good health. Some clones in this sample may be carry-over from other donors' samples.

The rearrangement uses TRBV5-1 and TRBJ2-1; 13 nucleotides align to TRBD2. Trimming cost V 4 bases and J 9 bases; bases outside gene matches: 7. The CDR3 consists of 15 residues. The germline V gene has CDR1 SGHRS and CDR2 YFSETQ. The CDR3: CASSLGLAGDTEQFF. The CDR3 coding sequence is TGCGCCAGCAGCCTCGGACTAGCGGGAGATACTGAGCAGTTCTTC.

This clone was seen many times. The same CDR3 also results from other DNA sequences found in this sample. CDR3 residues: CASSLGGVGGNPYEQYF. The CDR3 nucleotides read TGTGCCAGCAGCTTGGGTGGCGTCGGGGGGAACCCCTACGAGCAGTACTTC. V usage is TRBV5-4 and J usage is TRBJ2-5, with TRBD2 identical over 7 bases. The end of the DNA aligns better with TRBJ2-7, so the J call may be wrong. From germline, CDR1 is SGHNT and CDR2 YYREEE (reference sequence). The length of the CDR3 is 17 residues.

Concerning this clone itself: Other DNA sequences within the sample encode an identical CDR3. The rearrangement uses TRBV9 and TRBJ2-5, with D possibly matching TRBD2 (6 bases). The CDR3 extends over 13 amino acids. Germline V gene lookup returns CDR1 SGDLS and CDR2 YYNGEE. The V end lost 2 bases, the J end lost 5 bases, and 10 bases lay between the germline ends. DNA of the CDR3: TGTGCCAGCAGCGTGGGGGAGGCTGAGACCCAGTACTTC. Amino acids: CASSVGEAETQYF.

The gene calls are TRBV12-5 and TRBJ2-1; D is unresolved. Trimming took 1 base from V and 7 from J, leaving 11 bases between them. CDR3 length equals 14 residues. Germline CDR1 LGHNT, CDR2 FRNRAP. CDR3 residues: CASGLETRRNEQFF. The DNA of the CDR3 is TGTGCTAGTGGTTTGGAGACACGAAGGAATGAGCAGTTCTTC.

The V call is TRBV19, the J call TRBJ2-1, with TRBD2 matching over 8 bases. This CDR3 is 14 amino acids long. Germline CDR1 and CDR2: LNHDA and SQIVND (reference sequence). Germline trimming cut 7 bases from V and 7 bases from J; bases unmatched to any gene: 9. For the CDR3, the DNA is TGTGCCAGTAAGGAGCGGGAGTCTTGGAATGAGCAGTTCTTC. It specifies CASKERESWNEQFF.

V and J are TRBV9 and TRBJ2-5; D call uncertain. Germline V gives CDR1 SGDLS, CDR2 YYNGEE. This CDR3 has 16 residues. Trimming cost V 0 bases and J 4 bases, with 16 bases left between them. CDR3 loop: CASSVGSSSFAETQYF. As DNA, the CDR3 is TGTGCCAGCAGCGTAGGTAGTTCTAGTTTTGCAGAGACCCAGTACTTC.

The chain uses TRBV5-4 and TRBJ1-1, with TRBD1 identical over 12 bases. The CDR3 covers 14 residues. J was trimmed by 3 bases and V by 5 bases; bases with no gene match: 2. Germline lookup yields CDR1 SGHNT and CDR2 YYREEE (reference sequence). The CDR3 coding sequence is TGTGCCAGCAGGGGACAGGGGGCGGACACTGAAGCTTTCTTT. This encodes CASRGQGADTEAFF.

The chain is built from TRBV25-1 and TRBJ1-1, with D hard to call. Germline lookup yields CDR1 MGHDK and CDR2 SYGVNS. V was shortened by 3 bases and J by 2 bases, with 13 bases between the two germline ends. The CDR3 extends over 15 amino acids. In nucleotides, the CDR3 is TGTGCCAGCAGTGACCTCAGGACCCATAACACTGAAGCTTTCTTT. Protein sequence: CASSDLRTHNTEAFF.

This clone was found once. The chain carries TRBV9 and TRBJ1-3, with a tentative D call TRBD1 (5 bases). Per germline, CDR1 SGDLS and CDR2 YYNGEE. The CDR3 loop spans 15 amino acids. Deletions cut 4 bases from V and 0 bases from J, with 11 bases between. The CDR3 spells CASSPGPSSGNTIYF. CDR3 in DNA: TGTGCCAGCAGCCCGGGACCCTCCTCTGGAAACACCATATATTTT.

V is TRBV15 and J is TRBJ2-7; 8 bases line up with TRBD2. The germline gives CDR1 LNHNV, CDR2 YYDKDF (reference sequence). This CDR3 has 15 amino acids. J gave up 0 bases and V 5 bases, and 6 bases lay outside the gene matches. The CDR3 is CATSLIAGSSYEQYF. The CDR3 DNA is TGTGCCACCAGCCTGATAGCGGGGAGCTCCTACGAGCAGTACTTC.

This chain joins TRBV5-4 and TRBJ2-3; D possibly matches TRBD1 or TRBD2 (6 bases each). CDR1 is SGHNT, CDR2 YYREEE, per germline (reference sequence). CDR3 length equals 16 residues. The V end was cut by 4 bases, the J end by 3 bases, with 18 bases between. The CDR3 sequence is CASSNRMGGGTDTQYF. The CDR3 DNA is TGTGCCAGCAGCAATCGTATGGGGGGCGGGACAGATACGCAGTATTTT.

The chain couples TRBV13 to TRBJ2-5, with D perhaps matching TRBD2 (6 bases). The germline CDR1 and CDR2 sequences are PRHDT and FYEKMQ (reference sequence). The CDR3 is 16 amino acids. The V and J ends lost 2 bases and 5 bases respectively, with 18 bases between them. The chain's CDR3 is CASSLRLEGPRETQYF. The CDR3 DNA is TGTGCCAGCAGCTTAAGGTTGGAGGGTCCAAGGGAGACCCAGTACTTC. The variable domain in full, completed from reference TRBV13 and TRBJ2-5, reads AAGVIQSPRHLIKEKRETATLKCYPIPRHDTVYWYQQGPGQDPQFLISFYEKMQSDKGSIPDRFSAQQFSDYHSELNMSSLELGDSALYFCASSLRLEGPRETQYFGPGTRLLVL.

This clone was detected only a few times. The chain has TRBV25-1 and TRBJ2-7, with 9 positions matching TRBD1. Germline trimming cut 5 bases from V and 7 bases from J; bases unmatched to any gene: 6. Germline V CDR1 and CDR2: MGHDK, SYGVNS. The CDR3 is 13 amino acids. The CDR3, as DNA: TGTGCCAGCAGTCCACGGACAGGGGAGGAGCAGTACTTC. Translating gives CASSPRTGEEQYF.

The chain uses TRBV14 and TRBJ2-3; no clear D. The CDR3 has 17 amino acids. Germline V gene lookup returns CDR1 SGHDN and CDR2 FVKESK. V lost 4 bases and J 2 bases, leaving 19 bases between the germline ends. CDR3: CASSLLLRNKTTDTQYF. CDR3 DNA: TGTGCCAGCAGCCTCCTTTTGCGGAACAAAACCACAGATACGCAGTATTTT.

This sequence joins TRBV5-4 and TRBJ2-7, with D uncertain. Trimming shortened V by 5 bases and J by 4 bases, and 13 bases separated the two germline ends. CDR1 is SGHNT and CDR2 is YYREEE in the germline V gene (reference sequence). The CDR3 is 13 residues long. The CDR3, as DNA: TGTGCCAGCAGAGCTACCGACACTTACGAGCAGTACTTC. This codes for CASRATDTYEQYF. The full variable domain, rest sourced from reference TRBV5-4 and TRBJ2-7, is ETGVTQSPTHLIKTRGQQVTLRCSSQSGHNTVSWYQQALGQGPQFIFQYYREEENGRGNFPPRFSGLQFPNYSSELNVNALELDDSALYLCASRATDTYEQYFGPGTRLTVT.

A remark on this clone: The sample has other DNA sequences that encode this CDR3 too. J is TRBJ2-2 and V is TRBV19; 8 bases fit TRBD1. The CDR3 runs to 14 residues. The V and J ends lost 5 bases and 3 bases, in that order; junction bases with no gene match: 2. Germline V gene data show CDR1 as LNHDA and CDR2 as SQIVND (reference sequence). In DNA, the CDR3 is TGTGCCAGTAGTGGACAGGGTTACACCGGGGAGCTGTTTTTT. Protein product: CASSGQGYTGELFF.